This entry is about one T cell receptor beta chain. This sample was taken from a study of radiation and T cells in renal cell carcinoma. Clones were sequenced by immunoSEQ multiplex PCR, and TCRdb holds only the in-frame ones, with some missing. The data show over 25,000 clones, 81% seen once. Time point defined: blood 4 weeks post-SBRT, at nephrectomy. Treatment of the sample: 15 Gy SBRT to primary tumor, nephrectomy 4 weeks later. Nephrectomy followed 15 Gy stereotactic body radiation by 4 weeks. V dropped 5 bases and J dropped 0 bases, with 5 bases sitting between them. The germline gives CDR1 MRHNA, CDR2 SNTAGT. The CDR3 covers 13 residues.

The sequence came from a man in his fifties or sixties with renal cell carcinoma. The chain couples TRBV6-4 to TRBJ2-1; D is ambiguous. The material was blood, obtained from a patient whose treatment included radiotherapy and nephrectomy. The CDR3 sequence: CASSSSSYNEQFF. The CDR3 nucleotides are TGTGCCAGCAGTTCAAGCTCCTACAATGAGCAGTTCTTC.